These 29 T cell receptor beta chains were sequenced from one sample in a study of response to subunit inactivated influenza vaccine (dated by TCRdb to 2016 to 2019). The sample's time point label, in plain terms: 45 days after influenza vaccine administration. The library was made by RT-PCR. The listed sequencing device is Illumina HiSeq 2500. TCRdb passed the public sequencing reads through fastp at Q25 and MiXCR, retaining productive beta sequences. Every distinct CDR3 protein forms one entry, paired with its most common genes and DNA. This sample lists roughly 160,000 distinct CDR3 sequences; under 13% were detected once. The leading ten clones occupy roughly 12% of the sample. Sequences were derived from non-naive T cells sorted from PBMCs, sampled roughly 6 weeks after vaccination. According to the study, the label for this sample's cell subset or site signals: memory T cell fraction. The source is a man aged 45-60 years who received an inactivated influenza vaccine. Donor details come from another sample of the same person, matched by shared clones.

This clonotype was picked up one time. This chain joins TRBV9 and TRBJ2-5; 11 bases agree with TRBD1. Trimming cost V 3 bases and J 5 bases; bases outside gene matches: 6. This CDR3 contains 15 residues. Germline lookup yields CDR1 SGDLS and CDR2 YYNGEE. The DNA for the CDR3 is TGTGCCAGCAGCGCCCGGGGACAGGGGGGTGAGACCCAGTACTTC. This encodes CASSARGQGGETQYF.

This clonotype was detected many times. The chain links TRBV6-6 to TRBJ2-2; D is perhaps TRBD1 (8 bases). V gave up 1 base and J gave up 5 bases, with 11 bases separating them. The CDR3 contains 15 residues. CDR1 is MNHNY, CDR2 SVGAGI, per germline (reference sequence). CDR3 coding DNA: TGTGCCAGCAGTTACTACAGGGGGGGTACCGGGGAGCTGTTTTTT. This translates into CASSYYRGGTGELFF.

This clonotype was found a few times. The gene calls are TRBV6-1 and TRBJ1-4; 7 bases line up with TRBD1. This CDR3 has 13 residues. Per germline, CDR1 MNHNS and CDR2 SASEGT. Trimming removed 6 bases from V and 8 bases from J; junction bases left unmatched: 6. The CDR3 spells CASRPGTDEKLFF. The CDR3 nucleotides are TGTGCCAGCAGACCAGGGACAGACGAAAAACTGTTTTTT.

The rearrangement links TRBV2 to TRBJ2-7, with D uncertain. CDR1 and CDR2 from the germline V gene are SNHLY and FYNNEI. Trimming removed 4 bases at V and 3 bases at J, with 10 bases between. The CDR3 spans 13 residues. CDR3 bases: TGTGCCAGCAGTGTGGGTTCCTACTACGAGCAGTACTTC. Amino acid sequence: CASSVGSYYEQYF.

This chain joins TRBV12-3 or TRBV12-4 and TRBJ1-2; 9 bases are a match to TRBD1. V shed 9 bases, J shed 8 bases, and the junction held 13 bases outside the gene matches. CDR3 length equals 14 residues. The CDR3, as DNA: TGTGCCAGTGCCCACGGGACAGGGCTTGGGGGCTACACCTTC. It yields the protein CASAHGTGLGGYTF.

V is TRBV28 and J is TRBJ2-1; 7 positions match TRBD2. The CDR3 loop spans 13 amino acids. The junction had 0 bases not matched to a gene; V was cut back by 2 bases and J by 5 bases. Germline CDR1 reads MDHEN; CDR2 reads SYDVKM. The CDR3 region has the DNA TGTGCCAGCAGTTTAGGGGGGGACAATGAGCAGTTCTTC. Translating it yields CASSLGGDNEQFF.

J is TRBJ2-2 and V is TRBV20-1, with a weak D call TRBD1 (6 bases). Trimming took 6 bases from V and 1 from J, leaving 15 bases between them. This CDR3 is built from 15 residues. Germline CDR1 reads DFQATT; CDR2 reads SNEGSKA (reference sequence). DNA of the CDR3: TGCAGTGCCGCGTCCCCGACAGGGAACACCGGGGAGCTGTTTTTT. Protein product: CSAASPTGNTGELFF.

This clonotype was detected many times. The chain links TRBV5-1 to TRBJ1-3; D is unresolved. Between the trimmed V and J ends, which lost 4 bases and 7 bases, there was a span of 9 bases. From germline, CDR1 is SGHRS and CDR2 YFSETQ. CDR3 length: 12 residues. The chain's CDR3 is CASSDTSNTIYF. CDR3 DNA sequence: TGCGCCAGCAGCGATACGAGCAACACCATATATTTT.

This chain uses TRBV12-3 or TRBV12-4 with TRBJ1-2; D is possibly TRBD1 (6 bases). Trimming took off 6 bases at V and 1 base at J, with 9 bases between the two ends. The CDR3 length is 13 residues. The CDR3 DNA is TGTGCCAGCAGGGACAGCTTTAACTATGGCTACACCTTC. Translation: CASRDSFNYGYTF.

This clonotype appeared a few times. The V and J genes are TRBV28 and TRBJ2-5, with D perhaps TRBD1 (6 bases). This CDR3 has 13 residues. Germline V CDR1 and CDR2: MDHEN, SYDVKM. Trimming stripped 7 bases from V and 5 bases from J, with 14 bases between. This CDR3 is CASTTGGGETQYF. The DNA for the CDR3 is TGTGCCAGCACCACTGGGGGCGGGGAGACCCAGTACTTC.

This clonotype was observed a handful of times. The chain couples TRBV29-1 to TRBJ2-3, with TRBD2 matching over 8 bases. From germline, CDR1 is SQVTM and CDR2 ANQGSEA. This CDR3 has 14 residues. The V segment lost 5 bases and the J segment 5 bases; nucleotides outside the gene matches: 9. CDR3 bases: TGCAGCGTTCAAACGGGAGGGCCCGGAGATACGCAGTATTTT. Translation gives CSVQTGGPGDTQYF.

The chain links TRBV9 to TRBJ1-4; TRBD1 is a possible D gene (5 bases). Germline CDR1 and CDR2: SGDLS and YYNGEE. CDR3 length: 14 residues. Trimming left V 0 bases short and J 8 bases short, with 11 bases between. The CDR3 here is CASSVDPRQEKLFF. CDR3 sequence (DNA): TGTGCCAGCAGCGTAGATCCCCGACAGGAAAAACTGTTTTTT.

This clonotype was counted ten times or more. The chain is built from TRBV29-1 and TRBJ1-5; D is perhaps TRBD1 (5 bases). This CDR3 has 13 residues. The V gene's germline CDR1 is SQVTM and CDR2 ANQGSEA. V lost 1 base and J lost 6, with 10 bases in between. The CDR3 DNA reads TGCAGCGTTGAAGTACTAAGGGGTCAGCCCCAGCATTTT. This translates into CSVEVLRGQPQHF.

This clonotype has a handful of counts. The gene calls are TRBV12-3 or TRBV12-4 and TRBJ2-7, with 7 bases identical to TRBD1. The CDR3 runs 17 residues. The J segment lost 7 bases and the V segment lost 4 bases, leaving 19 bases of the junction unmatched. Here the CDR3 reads CASSYERGLGGAREQYF. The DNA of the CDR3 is TGTGCCAGCAGTTACGAGAGGGGGCTTGGGGGCGCGAGGGAGCAGTACTTC.

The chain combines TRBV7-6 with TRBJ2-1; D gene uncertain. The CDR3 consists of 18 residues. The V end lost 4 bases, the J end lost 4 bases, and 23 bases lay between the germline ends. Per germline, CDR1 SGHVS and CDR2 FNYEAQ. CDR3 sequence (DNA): TGTGCCAGCAGCTCAGGCCGCTTTGGGTATAACGGTTACAATGAGCAGTTCTTC. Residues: CASSSGRFGYNGYNEQFF.

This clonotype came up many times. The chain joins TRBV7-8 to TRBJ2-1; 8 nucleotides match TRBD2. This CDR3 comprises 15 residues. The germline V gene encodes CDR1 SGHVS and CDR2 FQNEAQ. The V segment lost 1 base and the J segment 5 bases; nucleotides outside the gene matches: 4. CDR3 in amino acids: CASSLVGTRDNEQFF. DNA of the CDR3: TGTGCCAGCAGCTTAGTCGGGACTAGAGACAATGAGCAGTTCTTC.

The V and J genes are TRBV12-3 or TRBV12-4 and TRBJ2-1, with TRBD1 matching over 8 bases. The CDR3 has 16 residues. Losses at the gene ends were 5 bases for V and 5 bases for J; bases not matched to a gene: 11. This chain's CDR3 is CASSPPNRGSDNEQFF. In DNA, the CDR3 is TGTGCCAGCAGTCCACCCAACAGGGGGTCCGACAATGAGCAGTTCTTC.

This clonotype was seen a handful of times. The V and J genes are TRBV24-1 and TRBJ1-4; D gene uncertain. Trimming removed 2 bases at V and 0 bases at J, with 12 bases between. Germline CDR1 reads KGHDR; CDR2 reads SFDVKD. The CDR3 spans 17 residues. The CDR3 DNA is TGTGCCACCAGTGATTCCCGAGTATCGGCAACTAATGAAAAACTGTTTTTT. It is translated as CATSDSRVSATNEKLFF.

The CDR3, as DNA: TGCGCCAGCAGCCAAGATAGGGTAGCGGTAGCCGGGGAGCTGTTTTTT. This gives the protein CASSQDRVAVAGELFF. This sequence joins TRBV4-3 and TRBJ2-2; D is possibly TRBD2 (6 bases). The CDR3 has 16 residues. V was clipped by 0 bases and J by 6 bases, with 14 bases between them. Germline assignment: CDR1 LGHNA and CDR2 YSLEER.

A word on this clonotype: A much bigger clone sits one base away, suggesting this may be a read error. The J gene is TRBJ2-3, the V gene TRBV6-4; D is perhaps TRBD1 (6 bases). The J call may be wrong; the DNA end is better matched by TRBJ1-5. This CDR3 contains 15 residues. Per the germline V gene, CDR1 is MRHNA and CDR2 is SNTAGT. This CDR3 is CASSTSGGAGDTQHF. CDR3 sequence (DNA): TGTGCCAGCAGTACCAGCGGGGGGGCCGGAGATACGCAGCATTTT.

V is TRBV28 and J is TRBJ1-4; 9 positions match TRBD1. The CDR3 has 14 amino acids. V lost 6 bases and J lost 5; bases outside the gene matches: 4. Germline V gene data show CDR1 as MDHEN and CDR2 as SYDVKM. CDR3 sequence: CASRSGQGNEKLFF. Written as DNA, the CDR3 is TGTGCCAGCAGGTCTGGACAGGGGAATGAAAAACTGTTTTTT.

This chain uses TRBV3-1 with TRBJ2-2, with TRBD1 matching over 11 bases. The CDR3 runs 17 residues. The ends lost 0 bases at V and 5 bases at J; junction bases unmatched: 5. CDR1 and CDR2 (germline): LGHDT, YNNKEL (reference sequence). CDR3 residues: CASSQDWDRGGTGELFF. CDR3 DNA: TGTGCCAGCAGCCAAGACTGGGACAGGGGGGGTACCGGGGAGCTGTTTTTT.

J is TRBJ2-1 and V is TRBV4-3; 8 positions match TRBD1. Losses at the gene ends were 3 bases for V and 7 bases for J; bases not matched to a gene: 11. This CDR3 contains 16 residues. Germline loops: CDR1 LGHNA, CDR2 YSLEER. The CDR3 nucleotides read TGCGCCAGCAGCCACGCGGACAGGGTGGTTTCAAATGAGCAGTTCTTC. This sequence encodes CASSHADRVVSNEQFF.

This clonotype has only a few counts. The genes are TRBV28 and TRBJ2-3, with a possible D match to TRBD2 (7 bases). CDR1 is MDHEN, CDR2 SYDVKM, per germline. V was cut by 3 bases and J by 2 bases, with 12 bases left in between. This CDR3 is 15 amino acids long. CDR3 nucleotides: TGTGCCAGCAGTTTCGGGGGGCTGACCACAGATACGCAGTATTTT. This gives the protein CASSFGGLTTDTQYF.

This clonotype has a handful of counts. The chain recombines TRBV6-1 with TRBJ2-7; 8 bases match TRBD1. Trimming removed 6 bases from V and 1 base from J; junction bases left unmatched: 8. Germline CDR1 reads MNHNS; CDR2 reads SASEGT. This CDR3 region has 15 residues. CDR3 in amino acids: CASSRDRDRSYEQYF. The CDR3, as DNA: TGTGCCAGCAGCCGCGACCGGGACAGGTCCTACGAGCAGTACTTC.

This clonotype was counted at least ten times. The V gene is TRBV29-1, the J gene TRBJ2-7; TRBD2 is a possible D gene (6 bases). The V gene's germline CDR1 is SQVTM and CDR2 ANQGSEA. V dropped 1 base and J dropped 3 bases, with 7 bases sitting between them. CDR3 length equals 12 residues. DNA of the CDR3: TGCAGCGTTGAAGCGGGAGACTACGAGCAGTACTTC. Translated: CSVEAGDYEQYF.

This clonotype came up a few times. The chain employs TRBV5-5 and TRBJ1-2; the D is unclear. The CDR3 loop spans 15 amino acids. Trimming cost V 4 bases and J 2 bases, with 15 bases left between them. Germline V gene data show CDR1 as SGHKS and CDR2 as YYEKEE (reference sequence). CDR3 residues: CASSPEAFANYGYTF. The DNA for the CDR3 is TGTGCCAGCAGCCCAGAGGCCTTTGCAAACTATGGCTACACCTTC.

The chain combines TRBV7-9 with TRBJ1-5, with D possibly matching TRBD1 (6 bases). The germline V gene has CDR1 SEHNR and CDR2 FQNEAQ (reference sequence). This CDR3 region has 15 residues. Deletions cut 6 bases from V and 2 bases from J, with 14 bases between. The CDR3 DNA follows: TGTGCCAGCAGTGGGGGCCGGGAGGGCAATCAGCCCCAGCATTTT. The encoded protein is CASSGGREGNQPQHF.

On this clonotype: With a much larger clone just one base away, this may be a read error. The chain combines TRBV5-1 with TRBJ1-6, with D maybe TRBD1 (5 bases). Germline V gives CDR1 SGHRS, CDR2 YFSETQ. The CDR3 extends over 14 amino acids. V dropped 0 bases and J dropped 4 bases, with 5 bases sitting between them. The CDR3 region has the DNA TGCGCCAGCAGCTTGGCAGGGTATAATTCACCCCTCCACTTT. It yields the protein CASSLAGYNSPLHF.